This paragraph reports one TCR beta chain. The sample has other DNA sequences that encode this CDR3 too. This specimen belongs to a study of shared clonotypes between healthy human individuals. Turning to the study itself: Each donor's CD4 naive and CD4 memory cells filled three plates apiece, CD8 naive two, and CD8 memory one.

Cells designated naive CD8 were CD45RO-negative and were positively selected for CCR7, with terminally differentiated effector memory CD45RA+ cells excluded. Adult donors, all healthy and HIV-negative, had no recent acute infections or vaccinations. CDR3 length: 13 residues. V lost 5 bases and J lost 3, with 11 bases in between. Germline loops: CDR1 SEHNR, CDR2 FQNEAQ (reference sequence). The protocol was immunoSEQ multiplex PCR, while the TCRdb copy is restricted to in-frame clones and leaves out a portion. The sample holds roughly 600,000 clones; 95% to 98% are singletons and the top ten take approximately 0.3%.

J is TRBJ2-7 and V is TRBV7-9; D remains ambiguous. This TCR was recovered from a man aged 30 to 39 in good health. Sequencing was carried out using naive CD8+ T cells sorted from blood. DNA of the CDR3: TGTGCCAGCAGCCTTGTGGCAGGCTACGAGCAGTACTTC. Residues: CASSLVAGYEQYF.